A selection of T cell receptor beta chains follows, all from one sample in a study of T cell responses to AZD1222 COVID-19 vaccine. Profiled with immunoSEQ multiplex PCR; TCRdb holds only in-frame clones, not every one. Of some 170,000 clones in the sample, about 89% were seen once. The material sequenced was peripheral blood, taken on day 0 of AZD1222 vaccination. These receptors all stem from an adult in good health. The CDR3 runs from the conserved cysteine through the conserved F or W. D genes are given only for firm matches. Clone size, where shown, is once, few, many, or a class for clones that have expanded.

CDR3 length	J gene	V gene	clone size	D gene	CDR3 DNA	CDR3 protein
14	TRBJ1-5	TRBV5-6	NA	NA	TGTGCCAGCAGCTTGGGTCAGGCTAATCAGCCCCAGCATTTT	CASSLGQANQPQHF
16	TRBJ1-3	TRBV6-2/TRBV6-3	NA	TRBD1	TGTGCCAGCACCCCCCGGCGGGACAGCTCTGGAAACACCATATATTTT	CASTPRRDSSGNTIYF
13	TRBJ2-1	TRBV2	NA	NA	TGTGCCAGCAGTGAAGCAGGACCGGATGAGCAGTTCTTC	CASSEAGPDEQFF
15	TRBJ1-1	TRBV9	NA	NA	TGTGCCAGCAGCATCAGGACGGAGGTGGGCACTGAAGCTTTCTTT	CASSIRTEVGTEAFF
16	TRBJ2-3	TRBV18	NA	TRBD2	TGTGCCAGCTCACCCCAAGCGGGAGTGAGGGCAGATACGCAGTATTTT	CASSPQAGVRADTQYF
14	TRBJ1-2	TRBV2	NA	NA	TGTGCCAGCAGTGTTTCGGGGGCGCAGGGCGGCTACACCTTC	CASSVSGAQGGYTF
11	TRBJ2-7	TRBV11-1	NA	NA	TGTGCCAGCAGCTGGCGGGACGAGCAGTACTTC	CASSWRDEQYF
13	TRBJ1-4	TRBV9	NA	TRBD1	TGTGCCAGCAGCGGGGACAGGGGGGACAAACTGTTTTTT	CASSGDRGDKLFF
18	TRBJ1-5	TRBV9	once	NA	TGTGCCAGCAGCCGATTAGGACTGCCATTCTATAGCAATCAGCCCCAGCATTTT	CASSRLGLPFYSNQPQHF
15	TRBJ1-1	TRBV2	NA	NA	TGTGCCAGCAAAGGGAACAATCATGGGAACACTGAAGCTTTCTTT	CASKGNNHGNTEAFF
12	TRBJ1-4	TRBV18	NA	NA	TGTGCCAGCTCACCACGATCCGGGGAACTGTTTTTT	CASSPRSGELFF
16	TRBJ1-2	TRBV5-4	few	TRBD1	TGTGCCAGCAGCACAGGGACAGGGATAGGCGGCTATGGCTACACCTTC	CASSTGTGIGGYGYTF
15	TRBJ1-1	TRBV9	NA	NA	TGTGCCAGCAGCGTAGAAGGACAGCCGAACACTGAAGCTTTCTTT	CASSVEGQPNTEAFF
14	TRBJ1-6	TRBV30	NA	TRBD1	TGTGCCTGGAGTGCAGGACAGGAGAATTCACCCCTCCACTTT	CAWSAGQENSPLHF
15	TRBJ1-3	TRBV30	once	NA	TGTGCCTGGAGTCCGGGACGCCACTCTGGAAACACCATATATTTT	CAWSPGRHSGNTIYF
15	TRBJ2-7	TRBV28	NA	NA	TGTGCCAGCAGTCAGGGGGGGGCTCTCTCCTACGAGCAGTACTTC	CASSQGGALSYEQYF
12	TRBJ1-1	TRBV28	NA	NA	TGTGCCAGCAGTTTAGGGGGGCTGGGAGCTTTCTTT	CASSLGGLGAFF
16	TRBJ2-1	TRBV6-5	NA	TRBD2	TGTGCCAGCAGTTATCGGCGACTAGCGGGAGACAATGAGCAGTTCTTC	CASSYRRLAGDNEQFF
16	TRBJ1-1	TRBV18	NA	NA	TGTGCCAGCTCCCAACGACAACCCCAGATGAACACTGAAGCTTTCTTT	CASSQRQPQMNTEAFF
18	TRBJ2-1	TRBV2	NA	NA	TGTGCCAGCAGTGTGGCCAGGACCTACCTACGCCAGGGTGATGAGCAGTTCTTC	CASSVARTYLRQGDEQFF
16	TRBJ1-1	TRBV7-2	NA	NA	TGTGCCAGCAGCGGCCTAACCCGGCGGTTGAACACTGAAGCTTTCTTT	CASSGLTRRLNTEAFF
14	TRBJ2-3	TRBV30	NA	TRBD1	TGTGCCTGGAGTCATGGACAGGGAACAGATACGCAGTATTTT	CAWSHGQGTDTQYF
13	TRBJ1-2	TRBV11-2	NA	TRBD1	TGTGCCAGCAGGGTCCCGACAGGGGAAGGCTACACCTTC	CASRVPTGEGYTF
15	TRBJ2-5	TRBV7-8	NA	TRBD2	TGTGCCAGCAGCTACTCACCGGGACTAGCTGAGACCCAGTACTTC	CASSYSPGLAETQYF
15	TRBJ2-5	TRBV6-2/TRBV6-3	NA	NA	TGTGCCAGCAGCTCTCGGGACTCCCGGGGGAAGACCCAGTACTTC	CASSSRDSRGKTQYF
13	TRBJ1-5	TRBV28	NA	NA	TGTGCCAGCCTACGAACCAGAAATCAGCCCCAGCATTTT	CASLRTRNQPQHF
16	TRBJ1-3	TRBV28	NA	NA	TGTGCCAGCAGTACGCTAGGAGGGGGCTCTGGAAACACCATATATTTT	CASSTLGGGSGNTIYF
14	TRBJ1-1	TRBV2	NA	NA	TGTGCCAGCAGCCACTCCCCCGGGTTCACTGAAGCTTTCTTT	CASSHSPGFTEAFF
12	TRBJ2-1	TRBV7-6	NA	NA	TGTGCCAGCAGCTTGGGTCGTCTTGAGCAGTTCTTC	CASSLGRLEQFF
14	TRBJ1-2	TRBV5-1	NA	TRBD1	TGCGCCAGCAGCGCCGTGACAGGGACGGTTGGCTACACCTTC	CASSAVTGTVGYTF
14	TRBJ2-3	TRBV6-4	NA	TRBD2	TGTGCCAGCGCTGCGGGACTAGCTGGAGATACGCAGTATTTT	CASAAGLAGDTQYF
15	TRBJ2-3	TRBV10-1	NA	TRBD1	TGCGCCAGCAGTGGGGGGTCGACAGGGGCAGATACGCAGTATTTT	CASSGGSTGADTQYF
14	TRBJ1-1	TRBV9	NA	TRBD1	TGTGCCAGCAGCGTAGTGGACAGGGAGGGTGAAGCTTTCTTT	CASSVVDREGEAFF
14	TRBJ2-5	TRBV19	NA	NA	TGTGCCAGTAGTATGGGGGCCATACAGGAGACCCAGTACTTC	CASSMGAIQETQYF
16	TRBJ2-2	TRBV9	NA	NA	TGTGCCAGCAGCGCGTCGAAGGGACGTTACACCGGGGAGCTGTTTTTT	CASSASKGRYTGELFF
17	TRBJ1-2	TRBV18	NA	NA	TGTGCCAGCTCACCACTGCCCTACGAGGGCCCCTGGGATGGCTACACCTTC	CASSPLPYEGPWDGYTF
13	TRBJ1-1	TRBV24-1	once	NA	TGTGCCACCAGTGACAGTCTGAACACTGAAGCTTTCTTT	CATSDSLNTEAFF
14	TRBJ2-2	TRBV2	NA	TRBD1	TGTGCCAGCAGTGGACAGGGGGCCGCCGGGGAGCTGTTTTTT	CASSGQGAAGELFF
16	TRBJ1-3	TRBV19	NA	NA	TGTGCCAGTAGTCCCTTTAGGACAGCATCTGGAAACACCATATATTTT	CASSPFRTASGNTIYF
15	TRBJ2-7	TRBV28	NA	TRBD2	TGTGCCAGTGGGGGAGCGGGAGAAGAGCTCTACGAGCAGTACTTC	CASGGAGEELYEQYF
17	TRBJ2-7	TRBV7-9	NA	NA	TGTGCCAGCAGCTTTGGAGGGGGGCAAGGATTAGCCTACGAGCAGTACTTC	CASSFGGGQGLAYEQYF
15	TRBJ1-6	TRBV7-2	NA	NA	TGTGCCAGCACCCCCCAGGTAGTAGAAAATTCACCCCTCCACTTT	CASTPQVVENSPLHF
15	TRBJ2-5	TRBV5-1	NA	NA	TGCGCCAGCAGCTTGGAACAGGGGCGGGGGGAGACCCAGTACTTC	CASSLEQGRGETQYF
14	TRBJ1-2	TRBV7-9	NA	TRBD1	TGTGCCAGCAGCTTAGGGGACAGCACAGTGGGCTACACCTTC	CASSLGDSTVGYTF
15	TRBJ2-5	TRBV5-4	once	NA	TGTGCCAGCAGCTTCAAAATAGGGGCTCAAGAGACCCAGTACTTC	CASSFKIGAQETQYF
16	TRBJ1-4	TRBV25-1	once	TRBD1	TGTGCCAGCAGTGCTAGACAGGGGGCAACTAATGAAAAACTGTTTTTT	CASSARQGATNEKLFF
12	TRBJ1-5	TRBV10-3	few	TRBD1	TGTGCCAGCGGGACAGATAATCAGCCCCAGCATTTT	CASGTDNQPQHF
14	TRBJ2-2	TRBV5-1	NA	TRBD1	TGCGCCAGCAGCCGTGACAGGGGAACCGGGGAGCTGTTTTTT	CASSRDRGTGELFF